The 16 T cell receptor beta chains presented below share a single source sample, sequenced in a study of T cells in Graves' hyperthyroidism and ophthalmopathy. Using RNA transcripts as the source, TCR beta CDR3 regions were amplified. The HTBI primer set drove a first-round RT-PCR of the TCR CDR3. TCRdb passed the multiplex PCR reads through MiXCR, listing each CDR3 protein once. The sample holds 650,000 to 700,000 distinct CDR3 sequences, roughly a sixth seen once. The sequencing input was blood. These TCRs come from a middle-aged man with Graves' hyperthyroidism.

This clonotype has ten or more counts. The rearrangement uses TRBV28 and TRBJ2-5, with D possibly TRBD1 on 6 matching bases. Germline lookup yields CDR1 MDHEN and CDR2 SYDVKM. V was clipped by 3 bases and J by 5 bases, with 13 bases between them. The length of the CDR3 is 14 residues. This CDR3 is CASSFYRELETQYF. Here the CDR3 DNA reads TGTGCCAGCAGTTTTTACAGGGAATTGGAGACCCAGTACTTC.

The sample holds a few counts of this clonotype. The V call is TRBV6-2 or TRBV6-3, the J call TRBJ1-3; D is uncertain. CDR1 MNHEY and CDR2 SVGEGT come from the germline V gene. The CDR3 has 15 residues. V was pared by 0 bases and J by 1 base, with 7 bases between. The CDR3 nucleotides read TGTGCCAGCAGTTACTCGTTGGGGTCTGGAAACACCATATATTTT. Amino acids: CASSYSLGSGNTIYF.

This clonotype was seen at least ten times. The chain links TRBV28 to TRBJ2-1; the D gene is possibly TRBD2 (5 bases). V dropped 7 bases and J dropped 6 bases, with 13 bases sitting between them. The CDR3 is 13 residues long. Germline CDR1 MDHEN, CDR2 SYDVKM. In DNA form, the CDR3 reads TGTGCCAGCATCGGGATCATACGCAATGAGCAGTTCTTC. It codes for CASIGIIRNEQFF.

This clonotype has only a few counts. The chain employs TRBV11-2 and TRBJ2-3; 9 bases are shared with TRBD2. The length of the CDR3 is 15 residues. V lost 1 base to trimming and J lost 7 bases; unmatched junction nucleotides: 6. Germline-derived CDR1 and CDR2 are SGHAT and FQNNGV. CDR3 in amino acids: CASSLAGLAMNTQYF. The CDR3 DNA reads as TGTGCCAGCAGCTTAGCCGGACTAGCGATGAATACGCAGTATTTT.

The chain employs TRBV28 and TRBJ1-2; TRBD1 might be the D (5 bases). Germline values: CDR1 MDHEN, CDR2 SYDVKM. With 4 bases removed from V and 4 bases from J, the gap between germline ends came to 19 bases. CDR3 length equals 16 residues. As DNA, the CDR3 is TGTGCCAGCAGTTACACAATAGGGACCGGCGGCTATGGCTACACCTTC. Translating it yields CASSYTIGTGGYGYTF.

The genes are TRBV6-2 or TRBV6-3 and TRBJ2-1; D unclear. Trimming took 0 bases from V and 2 from J, leaving 8 bases between them. Germline V lookup: CDR1 MNHEY, CDR2 SVGEGT. The CDR3 length is 15 residues. CDR3 residues: CASSYSLGTYNEQFF. The CDR3 nucleotides read TGTGCCAGCAGTTACTCACTTGGGACCTACAATGAGCAGTTCTTC.

The chain is built from TRBV27 and TRBJ2-3; 10 nucleotides match TRBD1. Germline CDR1 and CDR2: MNHEY and SMNVEV (reference sequence). The CDR3 is 15 amino acids. J lost 1 base, V lost 6 bases, and 4 bases had no gene match. The CDR3 protein is CASRRQGARTDTQYF. The CDR3 bases are TGTGCCAGCAGGCGACAGGGGGCCCGCACAGATACGCAGTATTTT.

The table lists this clonotype with many counts. This chain connects TRBV28 to TRBJ2-2; 7 bases are shared with TRBD1. Trimming removed 3 bases from V and 4 bases from J; junction bases left unmatched: 2. Germline V gene sequence: CDR1 MDHEN, CDR2 SYDVKM. The CDR3 is 14 amino acids. The CDR3 region has the DNA TGTGCCAGCAGTTTTGACAGGGCCACCGGGGAGCTGTTTTTT. This sequence encodes CASSFDRATGELFF.

The chain couples TRBV27 to TRBJ2-7; D may be TRBD1 (5 bases). The CDR3 totals 15 residues. Per the germline V gene, CDR1 is MNHEY and CDR2 is SMNVEV (reference sequence). The V end lost 3 bases, the J end lost 2 bases, and 14 bases lay between the germline ends. The CDR3 spells CASSLPGSSPYEQYF. The CDR3 bases are TGTGCCAGCAGTTTGCCAGGGTCATCCCCCTACGAGCAGTACTTC.

The chain recombines TRBV2 with TRBJ2-7; TRBD2 matches at 13 bases. Germline CDR1 and CDR2: SNHLY and FYNNEI. This CDR3 contains 15 residues. V shed 5 bases and J 7 bases; nucleotides not matched to a gene: 8. Here the CDR3 reads CASSWTSGSPVEQYF. CDR3 nucleotide sequence: TGTGCCAGCAGTTGGACTAGCGGGAGCCCAGTTGAGCAGTACTTC.

The CDR3 DNA sequence: TGTGCCAGTGCATATCACCCGGGACAGCACCACAAAAACATTCAGTACTTC. Protein sequence: CASAYHPGQHHKNIQYF. The rearrangement uses TRBV19 and TRBJ2-4, with TRBD1 identical over 7 bases. Germline values: CDR1 LNHDA, CDR2 SQIVND (reference sequence). J gave up 3 bases and V 8 bases, and 16 bases lay outside the gene matches. This CDR3 is 17 amino acids long.

The chain is built from TRBV20-1 and TRBJ2-2; D is unresolved. CDR3 length: 11 amino acids. Germline loops: CDR1 DFQATT, CDR2 SNEGSKA (reference sequence). The ends were cut back, 5 bases at V and 6 bases at J, with 7 bases in the middle. The CDR3 region is CSASRPGELFF. As DNA, the CDR3 is TGCAGTGCTTCGAGACCCGGGGAGCTGTTTTTT.

This clonotype appeared many times. The gene calls are TRBV30 and TRBJ1-2; 7 nucleotides line up with TRBD1. The germline V gene encodes CDR1 GTSNPN and CDR2 SVGIG (reference sequence). Trimming at V came to 3 bases and at J to 3 bases, leaving 10 bases not matched to a gene. CDR3 length equals 15 residues. The CDR3 loop is CAWSDLGQEHYGYTF. The CDR3 coding sequence is TGTGCCTGGAGCGATCTTGGACAGGAGCACTATGGCTACACCTTC.

The chain has TRBV7-6 and TRBJ1-2; D is undetermined. CDR3 size: 14 residues. Per the germline V gene, CDR1 is SGHVS and CDR2 is FNYEAQ. The V end lost 0 bases, the J end lost 6 bases, and 11 bases lay between the germline ends. As DNA, the CDR3 is TGTGCCAGCAGCTTAGCGCAAGGGCTCGATGGCTACACCTTC. It yields the protein CASSLAQGLDGYTF.

The sample holds many counts of this clonotype. The chain has TRBV27 and TRBJ2-7; D perhaps matches TRBD2 (7 bases). CDR3 length equals 20 residues. V was trimmed by 4 bases and J by 2 bases, leaving 30 bases between them. Germline V gene lookup returns CDR1 MNHEY and CDR2 SMNVEV (reference sequence). The CDR3 nucleotides are TGTGCCAGCAGTTCAACCTCTTCGACGGCTGGGGGGCTAGCGGCCTACGAGCAGTACTTC. This sequence encodes CASSSTSSTAGGLAAYEQYF.

Details on this clonotype: This may come from a read error, since a much larger clone is one base off. V gene TRBV7-2 combines with J gene TRBJ2-5, with 7 bases lining up with TRBD1. The CDR3 spans 15 residues. V shed 5 bases and J 1 base; nucleotides not matched to a gene: 7. The germline CDR1 and CDR2 sequences are SGHTA and FQGNSA. The CDR3 DNA is TGTGCCAGCAGCCTTTTAGGGGGCCCCCAAGAGACCCAGTACTTC. Encoded protein: CASSLLGGPQETQYF.